This T cell receptor beta chain was identified in a study of CD8+ T cells in alopecia areata. Study in general: Tofacitinib therapy took 6 to 18 months; 6 months off drug came after. The SALT score measured affected scalp surface percentage in treated patients.

TCR sequencing used cDNA made by reverse transcription of extracted RNA. Sequencing used immunoSEQ multiplex PCR; TCRdb keeps in-frame clones, though not all of them. There are 150,000 or so clones in the sample; roughly 58% occur only once, and roughly 17% lies in the top ten. The treatment: oral pan-JAK inhibitor, 5-10 mg twice daily. Obtained from alopecia areata patients were lesional scalp punch biopsies along with peripheral blood. This clone was seen more than once but under ten times. Its antigen is unidentified. General study results and limits: A large proportion of expanded lesional clones were detected persisting in scalp and blood during tofacitinib.

The TCR was taken from a human donor with alopecia areata. The sequencing here drew on CD4+ T cells sorted from blood, taken at approximately week 60, from a patient treated with tofacitinib.

The CDR3 DNA sequence: TGCAGCGTCGAACAACTTTACTCCTACAATGAGCAGTTCTTC. Its protein is CSVEQLYSYNEQFF. The chain carries TRBV29-1 and TRBJ2-1; D is unresolved. From germline, CDR1 is SQVTM and CDR2 ANQGSEA. The CDR3 has 14 amino acids. V lost 6 bases and J lost 0, with 12 bases in between.